The 17 T cell receptor beta chains below were found in one sample sequenced in a study of T cell responses to AZD1222 COVID-19 vaccine. Measured with immunoSEQ multiplex PCR; TCRdb has only the in-frame clones, and not every one. This sample has roughly 130,000 clones; 70% to 90% occur once, and the top ten carry under 2%. Sequencing used peripheral blood, obtained on day 0 of AZD1222 vaccination. These receptors were obtained from an adult in good health.

The chain combines TRBV30 with TRBJ2-2; maybe TRBD2 (6 bases). CDR3 length: 16 amino acids. Trimming cost V 2 bases and J 7 bases, with 20 bases left between them. CDR1 is GTSNPN and CDR2 is SVGIG in the germline V gene (reference sequence). As DNA, the CDR3 is TGTGCCTGGAGTCCCTTTTTCGGAGGGCCAGGCGGGGAGCTGTTTTTT. It codes for CAWSPFFGGPGGELFF.

Concerning this clone: The same CDR3 is also encoded by other DNA sequences in this sample. The chain links TRBV9 to TRBJ2-7; D is undetermined. The CDR3 covers 13 residues. Germline assignment: CDR1 SGDLS and CDR2 YYNGEE. V shed 0 bases and J shed 3 bases, with 7 bases lying between them. The CDR3 DNA reads TGTGCCAGCAGCGTAGGTGTCAGCTACGAGCAGTACTTC. This encodes CASSVGVSYEQYF.

The chain is built from TRBV14 and TRBJ2-5; no clear D gene. The CDR3 length is 11 residues. V was pared by 3 bases and J by 4 bases, with 3 bases between. Germline V gene lookup returns CDR1 SGHDN and CDR2 FVKESK. The CDR3 sequence: CASSHGETQYF. CDR3 bases: TGTGCCAGCAGCCACGGAGAGACCCAGTACTTC.

This clone came up once. The V and J genes are TRBV7-6 and TRBJ2-7, with 7 bases aligning to TRBD2. CDR3 length equals 16 residues. J lost 3 bases, V lost 4 bases, and 12 bases had no gene match. The V gene's germline CDR1 is SGHVS and CDR2 FNYEAQ. The CDR3 here is CASSYPRASGSYEQYF. The CDR3 DNA reads TGTGCCAGCAGCTATCCAAGAGCTAGCGGTAGCTACGAGCAGTACTTC.

V gene TRBV11-2 combines with J gene TRBJ1-1; tentative D call: TRBD1 (5 bases). Germline V gene lookup returns CDR1 SGHAT and CDR2 FQNNGV. This CDR3 contains 15 residues. The V and J ends lost 5 bases and 5 bases respectively, with 18 bases between them. CDR3 sequence (DNA): TGTGCCAGCAGCCCGCCGTGGGGGGTAGGGACTGAAGCTTTCTTT. Residues: CASSPPWGVGTEAFF.

This rearrangement joins TRBV4-3 to TRBJ2-5; D is ambiguous. Germline CDR1 and CDR2: LGHNA and YSLEER. Trimming pared 0 bases from V and 5 bases from J, leaving 7 bases between. The CDR3 length is 13 residues. For the CDR3, the DNA is TGCGCCAGCAGCCAAGAGGGATGGGAGACCCAGTACTTC. Translated: CASSQEGWETQYF.

V usage is TRBV7-6 and J usage is TRBJ2-1, with 12 nucleotides matching TRBD2. This CDR3 contains 16 residues. Germline V gives CDR1 SGHVS, CDR2 FNYEAQ. The V gene end was trimmed by 5 bases and the J gene end by 2 bases; junction bases not matched to a gene: 4. The CDR3 nucleotides are TGTGCCAGCAGCCCTAGCGGGGGGGCTACCTACAATGAGCAGTTCTTC. This translates into CASSPSGGATYNEQFF. Variable domain in full (rest from reference TRBV7-6 and TRBJ2-1): GAGVSQSPRYKVTKRGQDVALRCDPISGHVSLYWYRQALGQGPEFLTYFNYEAQQDKSGLPNDRFSAERPEGSISTLTIQRTEQRDSAMYRCASSPSGGATYNEQFFGPGTRLTVL.

The chain uses TRBV27 and TRBJ1-2; tentatively, D is TRBD1 (5 bases). Germline V lookup: CDR1 MNHEY, CDR2 SMNVEV (reference sequence). The CDR3 runs 13 residues. The ends were cut back, 5 bases at V and 1 base at J, with 8 bases in the middle. Here the CDR3 DNA reads TGTGCCAGCAGTCCAGGGTTTAACTATGGCTACACCTTC. Amino acids: CASSPGFNYGYTF.

The table lists this clone with a count of one. The V call is TRBV4-2, the J call TRBJ2-3, with TRBD2 as a possible D gene (7 bases). Trimming removed 0 bases at V and 6 bases at J, with 13 bases between. This CDR3 is 15 amino acids long. CDR1 and CDR2 (germline): LGHNA, YNFKEQ. The CDR3 loop reads CASSQERGGRDTQYF. In nucleotides, the CDR3 is TGTGCCAGCAGCCAAGAGAGGGGGGGCCGGGATACGCAGTATTTT.

This chain uses TRBV20-1 with TRBJ1-2, with a tentative D call TRBD1 (5 bases). This CDR3 contains 12 residues. Trimming shortened V by 3 bases and J by 4 bases, and 9 bases separated the two germline ends. Germline CDR1 is DFQATT and CDR2 is SNEGSKA (reference sequence). The CDR3 DNA reads as TGCAGTGCTAGTACAGGAGCCTATGGCTACACCTTC. Its protein product is CSASTGAYGYTF.

The CDR3 bases are TGTGCCAGCAGCGTAGAGAGCGCCCAAAGGGTAGAGACCCAGTACTTC. Translated, it gives CASSVESAQRVETQYF. The chain recombines TRBV9 with TRBJ2-5; the D is unclear. CDR3 size: 16 residues. From germline, CDR1 is SGDLS and CDR2 YYNGEE. Deletions cut 0 bases from V and 4 bases from J, with 16 bases between.

V gene TRBV19 combines with J gene TRBJ1-1, with D possibly matching TRBD1 (5 bases). V lost 7 bases and J 2 bases, leaving 11 bases between the germline ends. CDR3 size: 13 residues. Germline lookup yields CDR1 LNHDA and CDR2 SQIVND (reference sequence). The CDR3 DNA reads as TGTGCCAGTACTGACAGTGTAAACACTGAAGCTTTCTTT. Its translation is CASTDSVNTEAFF. Full variable domain (missing parts from reference TRBV19 and TRBJ1-1): DGGITQSPKYLFRKEGQNVTLSCEQNLNHDAMYWYRQDPGQGLRLIYYSQIVNDFQKGDIAEGYSVSREKKESFPLTVTSAQKNPTAFYLCASTDSVNTEAFFGQGTRLTVV.

This sequence joins TRBV7-2 and TRBJ1-1, with D hard to call. Trimming shortened V by 0 bases and J by 7 bases, and 6 bases separated the two germline ends. CDR1 SGHTA and CDR2 FQGNSA come from the germline V gene. This CDR3 has 12 residues. CDR3 protein: CASSLAHSEAFF. The CDR3 DNA reads as TGTGCCAGCAGCTTAGCCCACAGTGAAGCTTTCTTT.

The genes are TRBV11-1 and TRBJ1-1; D unclear. The CDR3 totals 14 residues. The germline V gene has CDR1 SGHAT and CDR2 FQDESV (reference sequence). Trimming took off 3 bases at V and 5 bases at J, with 13 bases between the two ends. CDR3 DNA: TGTGCCAGCAGCTTTAGCGGGGTTCGGACTGAAGCTTTCTTT. It is translated as CASSFSGVRTEAFF.

The chain joins TRBV9 to TRBJ1-4, with TRBD1 as a possible D gene (5 bases). V lost 6 bases and J 2 bases, leaving 11 bases between the germline ends. Germline lookup yields CDR1 SGDLS and CDR2 YYNGEE. The length of the CDR3 is 14 residues. The CDR3 DNA follows: TGTGCCAGCACCGGAGACAGCACTAATGAAAAACTGTTTTTT. It translates to CASTGDSTNEKLFF. Full variable domain (remainder filled in from reference TRBV9 and TRBJ1-4): DSGVTQTPKHLITATGQRVTLRCSPRSGDLSVYWYQQSLDQGLQFLIQYYNGEERAKGNILERFSAQQFPDLHSELNLSSLELGDSALYFCASTGDSTNEKLFFGSGTQLSVL.

The V gene is TRBV7-9, the J gene TRBJ2-7; weak D call: TRBD2 (6 bases). Trimming stripped 7 bases from V and 3 bases from J, with 16 bases between. Germline V CDR1 and CDR2: SEHNR, FQNEAQ (reference sequence). The length of the CDR3 is 14 residues. The CDR3 here is CASTSTGEGYEQYF. The CDR3 DNA is TGTGCCAGCACTTCCACGGGGGAAGGCTACGAGCAGTACTTC.

The gene calls are TRBV7-6 and TRBJ1-1; no clear D gene. Germline-derived CDR1 and CDR2 are SGHVS and FNYEAQ. Between the trimmed V and J ends, which lost 1 base and 0 bases, there was a span of 18 bases. The CDR3 spans 18 residues. The CDR3: CASSLVPPTVSLNTEAFF. The CDR3 nucleotides read TGTGCCAGCAGCTTAGTCCCCCCCACCGTCTCCCTGAACACTGAAGCTTTCTTT. Filled out from reference TRBV7-6 and TRBJ1-1, the complete variable domain reads GAGVSQSPRYKVTKRGQDVALRCDPISGHVSLYWYRQALGQGPEFLTYFNYEAQQDKSGLPNDRFSAERPEGSISTLTIQRTEQRDSAMYRCASSLVPPTVSLNTEAFFGQGTRLTVV.